What follows are 3 T cell receptor beta chains derived from one specimen sequenced in a study of T cell changes during pregnancy in multiple sclerosis. The data were produced by immunoSEQ multiplex PCR, yet TCRdb's version contains in-frame clones alone and is incomplete. The profile shows some 77,000 clones, more than 90% of them singletons. The sample was CD4+ T cells from peripheral blood mononuclear cells, taken before pregnancy. The receptors shown here come from a female donor with multiple sclerosis, enrolled in a pregnancy study.

The chain has TRBV28 and TRBJ1-2, with TRBD1 as a possible D gene (5 bases). The V end lost 5 bases, the J end lost 8 bases, and 21 bases lay between the germline ends. CDR1 is MDHEN, CDR2 SYDVKM, per germline. The CDR3 spans 15 residues. The CDR3 DNA is TGTGCCAGCAGTCCTCCCGACAGACTTGCGTGGGGCTACACCTTC. Translating it yields CASSPPDRLAWGYTF.

The chain employs TRBV2 and TRBJ2-7; 8 nucleotides align to TRBD1. Per the germline V gene, CDR1 is SNHLY and CDR2 is FYNNEI. This CDR3 comprises 13 residues. After removal of 5 bases from V and 7 bases from J, the junction contained 7 bases not matched to a gene. The CDR3 here is CASSLRGRGEQYF. CDR3 bases: TGTGCCAGCAGTCTCAGGGGGCGAGGAGAGCAGTACTTC.

The chain couples TRBV5-1 to TRBJ2-7; 7 bases match TRBD2. V shed 4 bases and J 5 bases; nucleotides not matched to a gene: 9. This CDR3 region has 14 residues. Germline CDR1 SGHRS, CDR2 YFSETQ. CDR3: CASSGTSASDEQYF. The CDR3 DNA is TGCGCCAGCAGCGGAACTAGCGCAAGCGACGAGCAGTACTTC.